These 30 T cell receptor beta chains came from one sample sequenced in a study of radiation and T cells in renal cell carcinoma. Time point in this sample: blood 4 weeks post-SBRT, at nephrectomy. The treatment here: 15 Gy SBRT to primary tumor, nephrectomy 4 weeks later. Here immunoSEQ multiplex PCR was the method, and the copy in TCRdb shows in-frame clones only, minus some. There are around 77,000 clones in the sample; 70% to 90% occur only once, and 2.4% lies in the top ten. The sequencing used blood, collected from a patient whose treatment included radiotherapy and nephrectomy. Source of these receptors: a woman aged 55-69 years with renal cell carcinoma.

This chain connects TRBV6-6 to TRBJ1-2; D gene unclear. CDR3 size: 12 residues. The germline CDR1 and CDR2 sequences are MNHNY and SVGAGI (reference sequence). Trimming left V 4 bases short and J 8 bases short, with 11 bases between. CDR3 in amino acids: CASSSGGEGYTF. CDR3 DNA sequence: TGTGCCAGCAGTTCCGGCGGCGAGGGCTACACCTTC.

V is TRBV9 and J is TRBJ1-3; D remains unclear. The CDR3 runs 16 residues. V lost 0 bases and J 1 base, leaving 11 bases between the germline ends. Germline V lookup: CDR1 SGDLS, CDR2 YYNGEE. As DNA, the CDR3 is TGTGCCAGCAGCGTAGTGTCGACATCTTCTGGAAACACCATATATTTT. Translating gives CASSVVSTSSGNTIYF.

This chain uses TRBV4-3 with TRBJ1-3, with D possibly TRBD1 on 5 matching bases. The CDR3 covers 20 residues. V lost 0 bases, J lost 9 bases, and 30 bases lay in between. Germline CDR1 LGHNA, CDR2 YSLEER. The CDR3, as DNA: TGCGCCAGCAGCCAAGATCTATATGGGACTGCACGGGCGGTGGAAAGCACCATATATTTT. Translating it yields CASSQDLYGTARAVESTIYF.

The rearrangement joins TRBV27 to TRBJ1-5, with 8 nucleotides matching TRBD1. CDR1 and CDR2 from the germline V gene are MNHEY and SMNVEV (reference sequence). CDR3 size: 16 residues. V shed 6 bases and J 2 bases; nucleotides not matched to a gene: 9. The CDR3 nucleotides are TGTGCCAGCAGCCCAATGACAGGGGTTCGCAATCAGCCCCAGCATTTT. Its protein product is CASSPMTGVRNQPQHF.

The chain links TRBV28 to TRBJ2-5; 7 bases align to TRBD2. Germline CDR1 MDHEN, CDR2 SYDVKM. The CDR3 spans 14 residues. The V gene end was trimmed by 5 bases and the J gene end by 5 bases; junction bases not matched to a gene: 8. The DNA for the CDR3 is TGTGCCAGCAGTAAACCGGGAGGATCGGAGACCCAGTACTTC. As protein: CASSKPGGSETQYF.

This sequence joins TRBV7-2 and TRBJ1-1; 7 nucleotides match TRBD1. The CDR3 runs 14 residues. Germline lookup yields CDR1 SGHTA and CDR2 FQGNSA. Trimming at V came to 1 base and at J to 5 bases, leaving 4 bases not matched to a gene. The CDR3, as DNA: TGTGCCAGCAGCTTAGAGACAGGGATGACTGAAGCTTTCTTT. This codes for CASSLETGMTEAFF. The complete variable domain, with remaining parts taken from reference TRBV7-2 and TRBJ1-1, reads GAGVSQSPSNKVTEKGKDVELRCDPISGHTALYWYRQSLGQGLEFLIYFQGNSAPDKSGLPSDRFSAERTGGSVSTLTIQRTQQEDSAVYLCASSLETGMTEAFFGQGTRLTVV.

The rearrangement uses TRBV2 and TRBJ2-7; no clear D gene. The CDR3 consists of 13 residues. V lost 3 bases and J 3 bases, leaving 9 bases between the germline ends. Germline CDR1 SNHLY, CDR2 FYNNEI. CDR3 amino acids: CASSDPLIYEQYF. CDR3 in DNA: TGTGCCAGCAGTGACCCATTGATCTACGAGCAGTACTTC.

This clone was counted a single time. The CDR3 DNA reads TGTGCCAGCAGCTTCTCGCGGGGAGACAATGAGCAGTTCTTC. Translating it yields CASSFSRGDNEQFF. The chain is built from TRBV5-5 and TRBJ2-1; D might be TRBD2 (6 bases). Germline V gives CDR1 SGHKS, CDR2 YYEKEE (reference sequence). V shed 2 bases and J shed 5 bases, with 11 bases lying between them. The CDR3 sequence is 14 residues long.

This rearrangement joins TRBV29-1 to TRBJ1-4, with D tentatively TRBD1 (5 bases). V was pared by 0 bases and J by 1 base, with 15 bases between. CDR3 size: 17 residues. Germline V lookup: CDR1 SQVTM, CDR2 ANQGSEA. The CDR3 protein is CSVEENRLGVTNEKLFF. CDR3 in DNA: TGCAGCGTTGAAGAGAACAGGCTCGGAGTAACTAATGAAAAACTGTTTTTT.

J is TRBJ2-1 and V is TRBV15; D gene unclear. Trimming stripped 1 base from V and 8 bases from J, with 6 bases between. CDR1 is LNHNV and CDR2 is YYDKDF in the germline V gene (reference sequence). The CDR3 is made up of 12 amino acids. For the CDR3, the DNA is TGTGCCACCAGCAGAGTATACGATGAGCAGTTCTTC. Protein product: CATSRVYDEQFF.

This clone was counted once. V is TRBV6-5 and J is TRBJ1-1; D gene unclear. This CDR3 has 14 amino acids. CDR1 and CDR2 from the germline V gene are MNHEY and SVGAGI. V was pared by 5 bases and J by 0 bases, with 10 bases between. The CDR3 bases are TGTGCCAGCAGTAACGGACCGATGAACACTGAAGCTTTCTTT. Protein: CASSNGPMNTEAFF.

The table lists this clone with many counts. V and J are TRBV6-6 and TRBJ1-1; possible D gene TRBD1, 6 bases. The germline V and J ends were trimmed by 8 bases and 7 bases, with 11 bases remaining between them. CDR3 length: 11 amino acids. Germline V lookup: CDR1 MNHNY, CDR2 SVGAGI (reference sequence). The CDR3 region is CASGTGLEAFF. The CDR3 bases are TGTGCCAGCGGCACAGGGCTTGAAGCTTTCTTT.

The genes are TRBV6-5 and TRBJ1-1, with 7 bases fitting TRBD1. From germline, CDR1 is MNHEY and CDR2 SVGAGI. V dropped 0 bases and J dropped 14; count of bases not matched to a gene: 6. CDR3 length: 12 residues. The CDR3 here is CASSYSIGTEFF. The CDR3 DNA sequence: TGTGCCAGCAGTTACTCGATCGGGACAGAGTTCTTT.

This clone turned up a few times. V and J are TRBV6-5 and TRBJ2-3, with D perhaps matching TRBD2 (6 bases). Trimming took off 0 bases at V and 1 base at J, with 11 bases between the two ends. In germline, CDR1 is MNHEY, CDR2 SVGAGI. This CDR3 has 16 amino acids. CDR3 in amino acids: CASSYSGGTRTDTQYF. The DNA for the CDR3 is TGTGCCAGCAGTTACTCTGGGGGGACCCGCACAGATACGCAGTATTTT.

A word on this clone: One junction end disagrees with the germline gene, perhaps due to a read error. The V call is TRBV7-2, the J call TRBJ2-7; D possibly matches TRBD1 or TRBD2 (6 bases each). This CDR3 has 12 amino acids. Germline-derived CDR1 and CDR2 are SGHTA and FQGNSA. The CDR3 DNA follows: TGTGCCAGCAGTTTAGGGGGGTTTGGGCGATACTTC. Translation gives CASSLGGFGRYF.

V usage is TRBV5-1 and J usage is TRBJ1-4, with TRBD1 as a possible D gene (5 bases). Germline lookup yields CDR1 SGHRS and CDR2 YFSETQ. The CDR3 sequence is 15 residues long. The germline V and J ends were trimmed by 0 bases and 3 bases, with 9 bases remaining between them. The CDR3 protein is CASSLEGKPNEKLFF. The CDR3 coding sequence is TGCGCCAGCAGCTTGGAGGGGAAACCTAATGAAAAACTGTTTTTT.

This sequence joins TRBV5-1 and TRBJ1-1, with 8 nucleotides matching TRBD1. Per the germline V gene, CDR1 is SGHRS and CDR2 is YFSETQ. The CDR3 length is 17 residues. The V and J ends lost 0 bases and 7 bases, in that order; junction bases with no gene match: 14. The CDR3 here is CASSLEGTGSPFFEAFF. CDR3 coding DNA: TGCGCCAGCAGCTTGGAAGGGACAGGTTCTCCCTTTTTTGAAGCTTTCTTT.

This clone was picked up a small number of times. The V gene is TRBV27, the J gene TRBJ1-1, with 7 bases that match TRBD1. This CDR3 contains 14 residues. The trim removed 4 bases at V and 0 bases at J, leaving 2 bases unmatched. Looked up from germline, CDR1 is MNHEY and CDR2 is SMNVEV (reference sequence). This CDR3 reads CASSWDSLNTEAFF. CDR3 nucleotides: TGTGCCAGCAGTTGGGACAGCTTGAACACTGAAGCTTTCTTT.

The chain uses TRBV2 and TRBJ2-2; the D call may be TRBD1 or TRBD2 (5 bases each). In germline, CDR1 is SNHLY, CDR2 FYNNEI. V was shortened by 11 bases and J by 4 bases, with 11 bases between the two germline ends. The CDR3 loop spans 12 amino acids. The CDR3 DNA follows: TGTGCCGGGAGCAGGGTCACCGGGGAGCTGTTTTTT. Protein: CAGSRVTGELFF.

The V gene is TRBV2, the J gene TRBJ1-2; unclear D gene. V was cut by 4 bases and J by 4 bases, with 13 bases left in between. Germline CDR1 SNHLY, CDR2 FYNNEI. The CDR3 covers 14 residues. The CDR3, as DNA: TGTGCCAGCAGTGCGATCTTCAACACCTATGGCTACACCTTC. This sequence encodes CASSAIFNTYGYTF.

J is TRBJ1-2 and V is TRBV9; 9 bases fit TRBD1. J lost 3 bases, V lost 0 bases, and 6 bases had no gene match. From germline, CDR1 is SGDLS and CDR2 YYNGEE. The CDR3 is made up of 16 amino acids. CDR3 nucleotide sequence: TGTGCCAGCAGCGTAGAGGGAGGGACAGGGCACTATGGCTACACCTTC. Protein: CASSVEGGTGHYGYTF.

This chain uses TRBV19 with TRBJ1-5; maybe TRBD1 (5 bases). Trimming pared 1 base from V and 11 bases from J, leaving 15 bases between. CDR1 is LNHDA and CDR2 is SQIVND in the germline V gene (reference sequence). The CDR3 is 14 amino acids. CDR3 loop: CASSIVGTPSSQHF. As DNA, the CDR3 is TGTGCCAGTAGTATAGTCGGGACCCCCTCGTCCCAGCATTTT. Combining the CDR3 with reference TRBV19 and TRBJ1-5 gives the whole variable domain DGGITQSPKYLFRKEGQNVTLSCEQNLNHDAMYWYRQDPGQGLRLIYYSQIVNDFQKGDIAEGYSVSREKKESFPLTVTSAQKNPTAFYLCASSIVGTPSSQHFGDGTRLSIL.

The V gene is TRBV5-6, the J gene TRBJ2-1, with 9 nucleotides matching TRBD2. The J segment lost 7 bases and the V segment lost 4 bases, leaving 9 bases of the junction unmatched. This CDR3 comprises 15 residues. Germline lookup yields CDR1 SGHDT and CDR2 YYEEEE. DNA of the CDR3: TGTGCCAGCAGCGGCGGACTAGCGAATTCTAATGAGCAGTTCTTC. Protein sequence: CASSGGLANSNEQFF.

In its sample, this clone was seen once. The rearrangement links TRBV4-3 to TRBJ1-2; 8 bases match TRBD1. Germline loops: CDR1 LGHNA, CDR2 YSLEER. This CDR3 has 14 amino acids. V trimming: 4 bases; J trimming: 8 bases; junction bases outside the gene matches: 9. The CDR3 protein is CASSPGQGPRGYTF. The CDR3, as DNA: TGCGCCAGCAGCCCTGGACAGGGCCCTAGGGGCTACACCTTC.

The chain has TRBV7-9 and TRBJ1-1, with 8 nucleotides matching TRBD1. This CDR3 region has 14 residues. Germline trimming cut 5 bases from V and 4 bases from J; bases unmatched to any gene: 6. Germline CDR1 and CDR2: SEHNR and FQNEAQ (reference sequence). The CDR3 region has the DNA TGTGCCAGCAGCACCACAGGGGGGGTCACTGAAGCTTTCTTT. Translated: CASSTTGGVTEAFF.

This chain joins TRBV9 and TRBJ2-3; TRBD1 aligns across 9 bases. This CDR3 is built from 15 residues. V lost 4 bases, J lost 5 bases, and 8 bases stayed unmatched. The germline gives CDR1 SGDLS, CDR2 YYNGEE. Written as DNA, the CDR3 is TGTGCCAGCAGCTTAAGGACAGGGGTAGGAGATACGCAGTATTTT. As protein: CASSLRTGVGDTQYF.

The V and J genes are TRBV6-1 and TRBJ1-3; D gene ambiguous. V was pared by 8 bases and J by 0 bases, with 11 bases between. This CDR3 region has 14 residues. Germline loops: CDR1 MNHNS, CDR2 SASEGT. Here the CDR3 reads CASFGPFSGNTIYF. DNA for the CDR3: TGTGCCAGCTTTGGTCCCTTCTCTGGAAACACCATATATTTT.

Only a few counts were recorded for this clone. The gene calls are TRBV14 and TRBJ2-3; D gene ambiguous. The CDR3 is 13 amino acids. Trimming took off 2 bases at V and 6 bases at J, with 9 bases between the two ends. Per the germline V gene, CDR1 is SGHDN and CDR2 is FVKESK. The CDR3 DNA follows: TGTGCCAGCAGCCAATACCGCTTGGATACGCAGTATTTT. Its protein product is CASSQYRLDTQYF.

The chain recombines TRBV28 with TRBJ2-5; D possibly corresponds to TRBD1 (8 bases). This CDR3 has 18 residues. Germline CDR1 MDHEN, CDR2 SYDVKM. Trimming left V 2 bases short and J 3 bases short, with 22 bases between. CDR3 sequence reads: CASSLEAPTGGAEETQYF. CDR3 sequence (DNA): TGTGCCAGCAGTTTAGAGGCCCCCACAGGGGGGGCGGAAGAGACCCAGTACTTC.

CDR3 DNA sequence: TGTGCCAGCAGCGTAGCTCCCGATGGGGACAGGGGGTTGAATACGCAGTATTTT. This encodes CASSVAPDGDRGLNTQYF. The rearrangement uses TRBV9 and TRBJ2-3; 11 bases align to TRBD1. CDR1 and CDR2 from the germline V gene are SGDLS and YYNGEE. The trim removed 0 bases at V and 7 bases at J, leaving 13 bases unmatched. CDR3 length equals 18 residues.